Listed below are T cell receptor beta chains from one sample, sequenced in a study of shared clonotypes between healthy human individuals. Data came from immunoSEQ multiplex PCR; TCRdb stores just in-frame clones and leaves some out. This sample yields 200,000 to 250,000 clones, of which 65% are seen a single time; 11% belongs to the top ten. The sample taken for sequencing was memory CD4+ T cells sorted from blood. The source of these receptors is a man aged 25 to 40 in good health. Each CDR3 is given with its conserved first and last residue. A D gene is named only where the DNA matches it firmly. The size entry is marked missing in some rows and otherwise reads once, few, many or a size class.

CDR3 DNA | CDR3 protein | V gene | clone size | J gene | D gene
TGTGCCAGCAGCGGAGATGGCAGGAGGTCCTACGAGCAGTACTTC | CASSGDGRRSYEQYF | TRBV7-2 | NA | TRBJ2-7 | NA
TGTGCCAGCACCACGAGGGCGGGCGGTCAGCCCCAGCATTTT | CASTTRAGGQPQHF | TRBV2 | NA | TRBJ1-5 | NA
TGTGCCAGCAGCGCACACCTACAGGGAACGCCTAGGGGTAATGAGCAGTTCTTC | CASSAHLQGTPRGNEQFF | TRBV11-2 | few | TRBJ2-1 | NA
TGTGCCAGCAGCTTAGATCTAGCGGTTAGCACAGATACGCAGTATTTT | CASSLDLAVSTDTQYF | TRBV7-2 | NA | TRBJ2-3 | TRBD2
TGTGCCACTCGTAGGGACTATGGCTACACCTTC | CATRRDYGYTF | TRBV19 | NA | TRBJ1-2 | NA
TGTGCCAGCAGTGAAGCGAGGGGCGGACATATAACAAAACTGTTTTTT | CASSEARGGHITKLFF | TRBV2 | NA | TRBJ1-4 | NA
TGTGCCAGCAGTTTCAACAGGGTTGGTGGGACTGAAGCTTTCTTT | CASSFNRVGGTEAFF | TRBV6-5 | NA | TRBJ1-1 | NA
TGTGCCAGCAGCTTAAACAGGGCTTCCTACGAGCAGTACTTC | CASSLNRASYEQYF | TRBV7-9 | NA | TRBJ2-7 | NA
TGCGCCAGCAGCCAAGGCCCTCTTTACGAGCAGTACTTC | CASSQGPLYEQYF | TRBV4-3 | NA | TRBJ2-7 | NA
TGTGCCAGCAGTGAGGGGTGGGACGAGCAGTACTTC | CASSEGWDEQYF | TRBV28 | NA | TRBJ2-7 | NA
TGTGCCAGCAGCTCATACAGGGAGGCGGGGGAGCAGTACTTC | CASSSYREAGEQYF | TRBV5-4 | NA | TRBJ2-7 | NA
TGTGCCAGCAGTTCGACTAGCGGGGTCTACAATGAGCAGTTCTTC | CASSSTSGVYNEQFF | TRBV28 | NA | TRBJ2-1 | TRBD2
TGCGCCAGCAGCCAAGTCGTCGGGAGCTCTGGAAACACCATATATTTT | CASSQVVGSSGNTIYF | TRBV4-3 | NA | TRBJ1-3 | NA
TGTGCCAGCGACAGGGGCACAGATACGCAGTATTTT | CASDRGTDTQYF | TRBV6-1 | few | TRBJ2-3 | TRBD1
TGTGCCAGCAGCGTAGAGGAGGGGTACGAGCAGTACTTC | CASSVEEGYEQYF | TRBV9 | once | TRBJ2-7 | NA
TGTGCCAGCAGCGCAGGACAATGGAACACTGAAGCTTTCTTT | CASSAGQWNTEAFF | TRBV7-8 | NA | TRBJ1-1 | NA
TGCGCCAGCAGCGACCTTGGGCCCTCATGGGTAGGGTCCTACGAGCAGTACTTC | CASSDLGPSWVGSYEQYF | TRBV5-1 | NA | TRBJ2-7 | NA
TGTGCCAGCAGTTTGTTAGGGTTCCAAGAGACCCAGTACTTC | CASSLLGFQETQYF | TRBV27 | once | TRBJ2-5 | NA
TGCAGCGCCATACAGGGGTATGAGCAGTTCTTC | CSAIQGYEQFF | TRBV29-1 | NA | TRBJ2-1 | TRBD1
TGTGCCAGCGCTCCTAGCGGCTCTACAACTGAGCAGTTCTTC | CASAPSGSTTEQFF | TRBV7-2 | NA | TRBJ2-1 | TRBD2
TGTGCCAGCAGCAGGAGGGTTGGAAACACCATATATTTT | CASSRRVGNTIYF | TRBV6-5 | NA | TRBJ1-3 | NA
TGCGCCAGCAGCCTAAGGACTAACTCCTACGAGCAGTACTTC | CASSLRTNSYEQYF | TRBV5-1 | NA | TRBJ2-7 | NA
TGTGCCAGTAAGGGGCGAGGGAGTCACACTGAAGCTTTCTTT | CASKGRGSHTEAFF | TRBV19 | NA | TRBJ1-1 | NA
TGTGCCAGCAGCGGCCCAGGGGTGGGATACAATGAGCAGTTCTTC | CASSGPGVGYNEQFF | TRBV9 | NA | TRBJ2-1 | NA
TGTGCCAGCAGCCCTAGGGCGGGCACCCACTCCTACAATGAGCAGTTCTTC | CASSPRAGTHSYNEQFF | TRBV7-9 | NA | TRBJ2-1 | NA
TGTGCCAGCAGTGAAGCTGCGTATCAGCCCCAGCATTTT | CASSEAAYQPQHF | TRBV2 | few | TRBJ1-5 | NA
TGCGCCAGCAGGTCCAGGGCCACGGACAATGAGCAGTTCTTC | CASRSRATDNEQFF | TRBV5-1 | NA | TRBJ2-1 | NA
TGTGCCAGCAGTTCTTCAACTAGGGCTCCAGAAGCTTTCTTT | CASSSSTRAPEAFF | TRBV28 | NA | TRBJ1-1 | NA
TGTGCCAGCAGCTTGGAAATCCAAAGACTAGGAAAAGAGACCCAGTACTTC | CASSLEIQRLGKETQYF | TRBV5-5 | NA | TRBJ2-5 | NA
TGTGCCAGCAGCTCACGACAGGGGGCACTAGGCGAGCAGTACTTC | CASSSRQGALGEQYF | TRBV7-2 | NA | TRBJ2-7 | TRBD1
TGTGCCAGCAGCTTAGACTCAGTTCGGGAGCAGTACTTC | CASSLDSVREQYF | TRBV11-3 | NA | TRBJ2-7 | NA
TGCAGCGTTGAAGGAGGGTCCAATGAGCAGTTCTTC | CSVEGGSNEQFF | TRBV29-1 | once | TRBJ2-1 | NA
TGTGCCAGCAGTGGACTAGACGGGGATACGCAGTATTTT | CASSGLDGDTQYF | TRBV2 | NA | TRBJ2-3 | NA
TGTGCCAGCAGCTTACAGATGAGGGCCACCGGGGAGCTGTTTTTT | CASSLQMRATGELFF | TRBV7-2 | NA | TRBJ2-2 | NA
TGTGCCAGCTCACCTTCTAGCGGCCCTACCTACGAGCAGTACTTC | CASSPSSGPTYEQYF | TRBV18 | NA | TRBJ2-7 | TRBD2
TGTGCCAGCAGCATCGGACAGGGGATAGGAGGCTACACCTTC | CASSIGQGIGGYTF | TRBV7-9 | NA | TRBJ1-2 | TRBD1
TGCGCCAGCAGTGACTACTCCGGGACTAGTTCTTACGAGCAGTACTTC | CASSDYSGTSSYEQYF | TRBV10-2 | NA | TRBJ2-7 | TRBD2
TGTGCCAGCAGCGTTCTAGACAGGGGGACTGGCGAGCAGTACTTC | CASSVLDRGTGEQYF | TRBV9 | NA | TRBJ2-7 | TRBD1
TGTGCCAGCAGCTTACGCCAGGACGATTATGGCTACACCTTC | CASSLRQDDYGYTF | TRBV7-9 | NA | TRBJ1-2 | NA
TGTGCCAGCAGACAACAGGGGGGAGAGCAGTACTTC | CASRQQGGEQYF | TRBV28 | few | TRBJ2-7 | TRBD1
TGTGCCAGCAGTGGAGGGACAGGGATGGGTGGCAATCAGCCCCAGCATTTT | CASSGGTGMGGNQPQHF | TRBV6-1 | NA | TRBJ1-5 | TRBD1
TGTGCCAGCAGCCCCCTACGTTCGGCTAGCCTTGATACGCAGTATTTT | CASSPLRSASLDTQYF | TRBV7-9 | NA | TRBJ2-3 | NA
TGCGCCAGCAGCCCCGGGACAGGGTGGGAGCACGAGCAGTACTTC | CASSPGTGWEHEQYF | TRBV5-1 | many | TRBJ2-7 | TRBD1
TGTGCCACCAGCGGGGGTCTGGGCTACGAGCAGTACTTC | CATSGGLGYEQYF | TRBV15 | few | TRBJ2-7 | NA